These T cell receptor beta chains were read from a single sample in a study of early T cells in non-severe SARS-CoV-2 infection. TCRdb analysed the 5' RACE reads with MiXCR anew, one entry per CDR3 protein. This table holds tens of thousands of distinct CDR3 sequences, 6% to 7.5% found once. The input for sequencing was whole blood, taken at baseline. The receptors shown here come from an adult who was a healthcare worker with PCR-confirmed SARS-CoV-2 infection or an uninfected control (not recorded which). CDR3s include the opening cysteine and the closing phenylalanine or tryptophan. Fields, in order: CDR3 protein, J gene, V gene, clone size. Only some rows state a clone size, as once, few, many or a class for expanded clones.

CDR3: CASSLASGVVLQQYF
J: TRBJ2-7
V: TRBV7-8
size: many

CDR3: CARGVWNTEAFF
J: TRBJ1-1
V: TRBV6-4
size: .

CDR3: CSASGGRSSYEQYF
J: TRBJ2-7
V: TRBV20-1
size: many

CDR3: CASSQAGLAGAYNEQFF
J: TRBJ2-1
V: TRBV3-1
size: many

CDR3: CASRSGSGRAYEQYF
J: TRBJ2-7
V: TRBV28
size: many

CDR3: CSARGALGLNTEAFF
J: TRBJ1-1
V: TRBV20-1
size: .

CDR3: CATSDLGLAGDNEQFF
J: TRBJ2-1
V: TRBV24-1
size: many

CDR3: CASSLQGLQTQYF
J: TRBJ2-5
V: TRBV28
size: many

CDR3: CASSLEGTGGSAYGYTF
J: TRBJ1-2
V: TRBV7-9
size: many

CDR3: CASRLAGQETQYF
J: TRBJ2-5
V: TRBV7-9
size: many

CDR3: CASSLIAGAGDTQYF
J: TRBJ2-3
V: TRBV7-2
size: many

CDR3: CASSPLVTPGQGYEQYF
J: TRBJ2-7
V: TRBV19
size: .

CDR3: CASSLLMNGELFF
J: TRBJ2-2
V: TRBV12-3/TRBV12-4
size: many

CDR3: CSALQGNKAYGYTF
J: TRBJ1-2
V: TRBV20-1
size: many

CDR3: CASSPRSSADTQYF
J: TRBJ2-3
V: TRBV7-3
size: few

CDR3: CASSLVGGRDTQYF
J: TRBJ2-3
V: TRBV7-2
size: many

CDR3: CASGLQETQYF
J: TRBJ2-5
V: TRBV12-3/TRBV12-4
size: many

CDR3: CASSYPQGQGYGYTF
J: TRBJ1-2
V: TRBV6-2/TRBV6-3
size: few

CDR3: CASSPSPSGSYGQYF
J: TRBJ2-7
V: TRBV7-9
size: many

CDR3: CASSLAGFGGNTIYF
J: TRBJ1-3
V: TRBV12-3/TRBV12-4
size: many

CDR3: CASSPGETQYF
J: TRBJ2-5
V: TRBV12-3/TRBV12-4
size: many

CDR3: CSARPPSTDTQYF
J: TRBJ2-3
V: TRBV20-1
size: many

CDR3: CASSVWGSASYEQYF
J: TRBJ2-7
V: TRBV7-2
size: few

CDR3: CASSQDRVRTEAFF
J: TRBJ1-1
V: TRBV3-1
size: .

CDR3: CASGTWTGNYGYTF
J: TRBJ1-2
V: TRBV28
size: many